This T cell receptor (beta chain) was documented in a study of OX40 agonist ivuxolimab in advanced cancers. V lost 0 bases, J lost 4 bases, and 13 bases lay in between. CDR3 length: 15 amino acids. Germline CDR1 is SGHNT and CDR2 is YYREEE (reference sequence). The assay was immunoSEQ multiplex PCR, and TCRdb's table has in-frame clones only and misses some. The data show around 50,000 clones, approximately 90% seen once. The TCR comes from an adult with an advanced solid tumor such as melanoma, head and neck, liver or kidney cancer. This rearrangement joins TRBV5-4 to TRBJ1-1; D unclear. Sample: CD4+ or CD8+ T cells sorted from blood, taken in a trial of the OX40 agonist ivuxolimab. The CDR3 sequence is CASSLDLGKVTEAFF. CDR3 DNA sequence: TGTGCCAGCAGCTTGGATCTGGGTAAGGTCACTGAAGCTTTCTTT.